The rows below give T cell receptor beta chains drawn from one sample of a study of long-term antiretroviral therapy in people with HIV. This table comes from immunoSEQ multiplex PCR, and its TCRdb copy is limited to in-frame clones, with some not included. The sample holds under 25,000 clones, roughly 88% seen once. The starting material was unsorted PBMCs, obtained 0.6 years after starting antiretroviral therapy. The receptors here all came from a man in his sixties with HIV. Both conserved end residues are part of each CDR3. A D gene is named only where the DNA matches it firmly. Clone sizes are given selectively: once, few, many, or a class where the clone is expanded.

TRBJ2-7,TRBV18,-,-,CASSPDRRQYEQYF,TGTGCCAGCTCACCAGACAGGAGGCAGTACGAGCAGTACTTC
TRBJ2-7,TRBV7-9,-,-,CASSFTYSYEQYF,TGTGCCAGCAGCTTCACCTACTCCTACGAGCAGTACTTC
TRBJ2-7,TRBV4-1,few,TRBD1,CASSFRQGNYEQYF,TGCGCCAGCAGCTTTCGACAGGGAAACTACGAGCAGTACTTC
TRBJ2-7,TRBV29-1,-,-,CSVEDPKFYEQYF,TGCAGCGTTGAGGACCCTAAATTCTACGAGCAGTACTTC
TRBJ2-1,TRBV6-1,-,TRBD1,CAIAQGWGPYNEQFF,TGTGCCATCGCACAGGGGTGGGGTCCCTACAATGAGCAGTTCTTC
TRBJ1-5,TRBV2,-,-,CASSDGKNSNQPQHF,TGTGCCAGCAGTGACGGCAAAAATAGCAATCAGCCCCAGCATTTT
TRBJ2-7,TRBV12-2,-,-,CASRLGASGTDEQYF,TGTGCAAGTCGCTTAGGGGCTAGCGGGACCGACGAGCAGTACTTC
TRBJ2-7,TRBV11-1,-,-,CASSLDSYSYEQYF,TGTGCCAGCAGCTTGGACAGTTACTCCTACGAGCAGTACTTC
TRBJ2-4,TRBV27,-,-,CASSWVGRQPQYF,TGTGCCAGCAGTTGGGTGGGCCGACAGCCTCAGTACTTC
TRBJ2-1,TRBV7-3,-,TRBD1,CASSLLDRGLGEQFF,TGTGCCAGCAGCTTATTGGACAGGGGGCTAGGGGAGCAGTTCTTC
TRBJ1-1,TRBV5-3,-,-,CARSFIAFF,TGTGCCAGAAGCTTTATCGCTTTCTTT
TRBJ1-5,TRBV5-1,few,-,CASSLGGSNQPQHF,TGCGCCAGCAGCTTGGGTGGATCGAATCAGCCCCAGCATTTT
TRBJ2-7,TRBV2,-,-,CASKSRADPYEQYF,TGTGCCAGCAAGAGCCGGGCCGATCCCTACGAGCAGTACTTC
TRBJ2-3,TRBV7-3,-,-,CASSLTGLADTQYF,TGTGCCAGCAGCCTAACAGGGCTGGCAGATACGCAGTATTTT
TRBJ1-2,TRBV30,-,TRBD1,CAWRQQGVYGYTF,TGTGCCTGGAGGCAGCAGGGGGTCTATGGCTACACCTTC
TRBJ2-7,TRBV29-1,-,-,CSVRRDYEQYF,TGCAGCGTCAGGCGTGACTACGAGCAGTACTTC
TRBJ1-1,TRBV28,-,-,CASSSRGQGFTEAFF,TGTGCCAGCAGTTCCAGGGGCCAGGGATTCACTGAAGCTTTCTTT
TRBJ2-5,TRBV27,-,-,CASSSSRDGRQYF,TGTGCCAGCAGTTCCTCCCGGGACGGTAGGCAGTACTTC
TRBJ2-1,TRBV7-8,-,TRBD1,CASSLARDSIWFF,TGTGCCAGCAGCTTAGCCCGGGACAGTATATGGTTCTTC
TRBJ2-1,TRBV7-7,-,-,CASSFRVYNEQFF,TGTGCTAGCAGTTTCAGGGTCTACAATGAGCAGTTCTTC
TRBJ1-6,TRBV18,-,-,CASSLDSGNSPLHF,TGTGCCAGCTCACTTGATTCGGGGAATTCACCCCTCCACTTT
TRBJ2-7,TRBV29-1,once,TRBD2,CSVGSSRESYGGRYF,TGCAGCGTTGGGTCTTCTCGGGAATCGTACGGCGGGAGGTACTTC
TRBJ2-3,TRBV6-5,-,TRBD2,CASSYSASGGADTQYF,TGTGCCAGCAGTTACTCGGCTAGCGGGGGGGCAGATACGCAGTATTTT
TRBJ2-3,TRBV11-2,-,TRBD2,CASSLFGTIIGLSTDTQYF,TGTGCCAGCAGTTTATTCGGGACTATCATTGGACTTAGCACAGATACGCAGTATTTT
TRBJ1-2,TRBV6-5,-,-,CASRRQNYGYTF,TGTGCCAGCAGAAGACAGAACTATGGCTACACCTTC
TRBJ2-5,TRBV29-1,once,TRBD1,CSVVGQHQETQYF,TGCAGCGTTGTGGGACAGCACCAAGAGACCCAGTACTTC
TRBJ2-7,TRBV11-2,-,-,CASSLSPTEAYEQYF,TGTGCCAGCAGCTTATCCCCGACCGAAGCCTACGAGCAGTACTTC
TRBJ1-2,TRBV5-1,-,TRBD1,CASGPRIQGNYGYTF,TGCGCCAGCGGTCCTAGGATACAGGGGAACTATGGCTACACCTTC
TRBJ1-1,TRBV15,once,-,CATSSVPGVYAFF,TGTGCCACCAGCAGCGTTCCGGGGGTGTATGCTTTCTTT
TRBJ1-2,TRBV7-9,-,-,CASSTGGLNGYTF,TGTGCCAGCAGCACGGGGGGACTAAATGGCTACACCTTC
TRBJ2-1,TRBV29-1,-,-,CSVGGRGISYNEQFF,TGCAGCGTCGGAGGACGGGGGATCTCCTACAATGAGCAGTTCTTC
TRBJ2-2,TRBV28,-,TRBD1,CASRVSGQGATGELFF,TGTGCCAGCAGGGTTTCAGGACAGGGGGCGACCGGGGAGCTGTTTTTT
TRBJ2-6,TRBV2,-,TRBD1,CASSTGAGANVLTF,TGTGCCAGCAGCACAGGGGCTGGGGCCAACGTCCTGACTTTC
TRBJ2-3,TRBV5-5,-,-,CASSFFFKTASDTQYF,TGTGCCAGCAGCTTTTTTTTTAAAACAGCCTCAGATACGCAGTATTTT
TRBJ2-7,TRBV6-5,-,-,CASSLRMGSSYEQYF,TGTGCCAGCAGCCTCAGGATGGGTAGCTCCTACGAGCAGTACTTC
TRBJ2-5,TRBV5-1,-,TRBD2,CASSLGLAGSQETQYF,TGCGCCAGCAGCTTGGGGCTAGCGGGGAGCCAAGAGACCCAGTACTTC
TRBJ1-4,TRBV27,-,TRBD1,CASSFEGAGEKLFF,TGTGCCAGCAGTTTTGAGGGGGCGGGTGAAAAACTGTTTTTT
TRBJ1-6,TRBV5-3,-,-,CARSWNLRGKSYNSPLHF,TGTGCCAGAAGCTGGAACCTACGGGGGAAGTCCTATAATTCACCCCTCCACTTT
TRBJ1-1,TRBV5-1,once,-,CASSSGQGEAFF,TGCGCCAGCAGCTCGGGACAAGGGGAAGCTTTCTTT
TRBJ2-7,TRBV4-1,-,-,CASSQDEGIDYEQYF,TGCGCCAGCAGCCAAGACGAAGGAATTGACTACGAGCAGTACTTC
TRBJ2-2,TRBV9,few,-,CASSVNHFGAAGELFF,TGTGCCAGCAGCGTGAATCATTTCGGGGCAGCCGGGGAGCTGTTTTTT
TRBJ2-7,TRBV29-1,-,TRBD1,CSVPGQSSYEQYF,TGCAGCGTCCCGGGACAGAGCTCCTACGAGCAGTACTTC
TRBJ1-5,TRBV9,few,-,CASSVGQGLGQPQHF,TGTGCCAGCAGCGTAGGGCAGGGTTTGGGTCAGCCCCAGCATTTT
TRBJ2-1,TRBV9,once,TRBD2,CASSVVLAEADEQFF,TGTGCCAGCAGCGTAGTCCTAGCGGAGGCGGATGAGCAGTTCTTC
TRBJ2-7,TRBV9,-,-,CASSPRTGGVVEQYF,TGTGCCAGCAGCCCTCGTACAGGGGGGGTAGTCGAGCAGTACTTC
TRBJ2-5,TRBV10-2,-,TRBD2,CASNLAGGGETQYF,TGCGCCAGTAATCTAGCGGGGGGTGGGGAGACCCAGTACTTC
TRBJ1-2,TRBV5-1,-,-,CASSFPDPYGYTF,TGCGCCAGCAGCTTTCCGGATCCCTATGGCTACACCTTC
TRBJ2-5,TRBV7-2,once,TRBD2,CASSAPRLAGGRGETQYF,TGTGCCAGCAGCGCGCCTCGACTAGCGGGGGGGCGGGGAGAGACCCAGTACTTC
TRBJ2-5,TRBV10-3,-,TRBD1,CAISDGTGGGETQYF,TGTGCCATCAGTGACGGGACAGGGGGCGGCGAGACCCAGTACTTC
TRBJ1-2,TRBV21-1,-,-,CASSKTATGRLYGYTF,TGTGCCAGCAGCAAGACGGCGACAGGGAGACTCTATGGCTACACCTTC
TRBJ2-7,TRBV29-1,-,TRBD1,CSVLGQGLYEQYF,TGCAGCGTCCTTGGACAGGGGTTGTACGAGCAGTACTTC
TRBJ2-7,TRBV29-1,-,-,CSVGDGSYEQYF,TGCAGCGTTGGCGACGGATCCTACGAGCAGTACTTC
TRBJ2-7,TRBV19,-,TRBD1,CASGTGNSYEQYF,TGTGCCAGCGGGACAGGGAACTCCTACGAGCAGTACTTC